In its sample, the clone carrying this T cell receptor (beta chain) was seen once. What it binds is unknown. This entry is derived from a study of T cells in localized non-small cell lung cancer. Study-wide results and caveats: Median detection of top 100 tumor clones in adjacent lung was 57 clones. Uninvolved adjacent lung, not tumor, had the highest T cell clonality. Greater T cell density in blood accompanied longer overall survival. Because researchers sequenced only one region of the tumor, heterogeneity is still possible.

Trimming cost V 4 bases and J 3 bases; bases outside gene matches: 15. The CDR3 is 19 residues long. Per the germline V gene, CDR1 is SGHNT and CDR2 is YYREEE (reference sequence). Sequencing was performed with immunoSEQ multiplex PCR; in TCRdb, only in-frame clones are kept and a portion is missing. Among roughly 64,000 clones, approximately 80% were seen once, and the ten largest hold approximately 4.7%. The sequenced sample was PBMCs, obtained before any cancer treatment. V is TRBV5-4 and J is TRBJ2-5; 13 bases line up with TRBD2. This receptor was taken from a man aged 40 to 75 with stage II lung adenocarcinoma. The CDR3 bases are TGTGCCAGCAGCCAGGGACTAGCGGGAAGCCGAGGAGCTAAAGAGACCCAGTACTTC. This gives the protein CASSQGLAGSRGAKETQYF.